The clone carrying this T cell receptor (beta chain) came up once. What it binds is unknown. One base away lies a much larger clone, so this may be a sequencing read error. This specimen comes from a study of read filtering for tumor transcriptome and immune sequencing. Study findings and constraints: Correlation between methods rose after single-read clonotypes were removed.

This library used around 400 ng RNA and molecular barcoded adaptors spanning alpha/delta and beta/gamma chains. In TCRdb, the reads were re-called with MiXCR into one record per CDR3 protein. The profile covers about 62,000 distinct CDR3 sequences, with roughly 19% appearing a single time and roughly a tenth taken by the ten largest. Per the germline V gene, CDR1 is MNHEY and CDR2 is SVGAGI. This CDR3 comprises 15 residues. The rearrangement joins TRBV6-5 to TRBJ2-3; 8 bases agree with TRBD2. The TCR comes from a donor at least 40 years old with multiple myeloma. Source material: a population of CD138-negative cells sorted from bone marrow. The chain's CDR3 is CATSYSGGVGDTQYF. The CDR3 DNA follows: TGTGCCACCAGTTACTCCGGGGGGGTTGGAGATACGCAGTATTTT.